The T cell receptor (beta chain) described here comes from a study of T cell changes during pregnancy in multiple sclerosis. Profiled with immunoSEQ multiplex PCR; TCRdb holds only in-frame clones, not every one. The sample lists around 35,000 clones, roughly 90% occurring once. Germline V gives CDR1 LGHNA, CDR2 YNFKEQ. The CDR3 runs 20 residues. V was clipped by 4 bases and J by 5 bases; unmatched bases: 15. This sample comprised CD8+ T cells from peripheral blood mononuclear cells, obtained after pregnancy. V usage is TRBV4-2 and J usage is TRBJ2-3; 16 bases align to TRBD2. The clonotype was recovered from a female donor with multiple sclerosis, enrolled in a pregnancy study. This CDR3 reads CASSPRAGTSGGAVVDTQYF. The CDR3 nucleotides read TGTGCCAGCAGCCCGAGGGCCGGGACTAGCGGGGGGGCCGTGGTAGATACGCAGTATTTT.